One and the same sample provided the 14 T cell receptor beta chains below, sequenced in a study of T-cell memory formation after mild COVID-19. A single record per CDR3 protein comes from TCRdb applying MiXCR to the 5' RACE reads. This sample yields approximately 290,000 distinct CDR3 sequences, of which approximately 8% are seen a single time; roughly 22% belongs to the top ten. The sequenced sample consisted of PBMCs or a T cell subset sorted from them (not recorded which). These receptors were taken from a man younger than 35 who had mild COVID-19 (a few samples of this study predate the infection). Cell type and time point are not known.

This clonotype was counted at least ten times. The J gene is TRBJ2-1, the V gene TRBV20-1; 9 bases match TRBD1. This CDR3 has 14 amino acids. Germline CDR1 is DFQATT and CDR2 is SNEGSKA (reference sequence). Trimming at V came to 0 bases and at J to 9 bases, leaving 6 bases not matched to a gene. The CDR3 sequence: CSARDPTGGSEQFF. The CDR3, as DNA: TGCAGTGCTAGAGACCCCACAGGGGGCAGTGAGCAGTTCTTC.

This chain uses TRBV29-1 with TRBJ1-2, with D uncertain. The CDR3 is 11 residues long. V was trimmed by 7 bases and J by 3 bases, leaving 9 bases between them. From germline, CDR1 is SQVTM and CDR2 ANQGSEA. The CDR3 region is CSATNYYGYTF. CDR3 in DNA: TGCAGCGCCACGAACTACTATGGCTACACCTTC.

This clonotype was picked up a small number of times. The DNA for the CDR3 is TGTGCCAGCAGTTACGATATCCAGGGAGAAGCTTTCTTT. Translating gives CASSYDIQGEAFF. This sequence joins TRBV6-5 and TRBJ1-1; the D gene is possibly TRBD1 (5 bases). The CDR3 loop spans 13 amino acids. The V end was cut by 2 bases, the J end by 8 bases, with 12 bases between. Per germline, CDR1 MNHEY and CDR2 SVGAGI.

This clonotype was seen repeatedly, ten times or more. The chain carries TRBV20-1 and TRBJ2-7; 8 nucleotides align to TRBD1. Germline CDR1 and CDR2: DFQATT and SNEGSKA (reference sequence). The CDR3 has 14 amino acids. V lost 4 bases, J lost 0 bases, and 5 bases stayed unmatched. CDR3 in amino acids: CSATGGSGSYEQYV. CDR3 coding DNA: TGCAGTGCTACAGGGGGCTCCGGCTCCTACGAGCAGTACGTC.

Comment on this clonotype: Likely a read error: the CDR3 ends without its conserved phenylalanine or tryptophan. The V call is TRBV3-1, the J call TRBJ2-2; the D gene is possibly TRBD2 (7 bases). Germline loops: CDR1 LGHDT, CDR2 YNNKEL (reference sequence). Between the trimmed V and J ends, which lost 0 bases and 2 bases, there was a span of 10 bases. The CDR3 runs to 16 residues. The CDR3 DNA reads as TGTGCCAGCAGCCAAGAGGGGGGGCCCAACACCGGGGAGCTGTTTTGT. It codes for CASSQEGGPNTGELFC.

The gene calls are TRBV20-1 and TRBJ1-2; TRBD1 is a possible D gene (5 bases). Germline CDR1 reads DFQATT; CDR2 reads SNEGSKA (reference sequence). Trimming shortened V by 1 base and J by 4 bases, and 10 bases separated the two germline ends. This CDR3 contains 13 residues. CDR3 amino acids: CSARGDRAYGYTF. CDR3 nucleotides: TGCAGTGCTAGAGGCGACAGAGCCTATGGCTACACCTTC.

This chain links TRBV11-2 with TRBJ2-7, with 9 bases that match TRBD1. Germline V gives CDR1 SGHAT, CDR2 FQNNGV. This CDR3 contains 16 residues. V lost 0 bases, J lost 4 bases, and 7 bases stayed unmatched. The CDR3 DNA is TGTGCCAGCAGCTTAGAAGTGTCGGGACAGGGTTACGAGCAGTACTTC. Translation gives CASSLEVSGQGYEQYF.

This clonotype was seen a few times. The J gene is TRBJ1-2, the V gene TRBV11-2; D call uncertain. Germline V lookup: CDR1 SGHAT, CDR2 FQNNGV. Trimming shortened V by 3 bases and J by 2 bases, and 22 bases separated the two germline ends. The CDR3 contains 18 residues. The CDR3 reads CASSLGRVGSWGNYGYTF. DNA for the CDR3: TGTGCCAGCAGCTTGGGCCGGGTTGGCTCCTGGGGAAACTATGGCTACACCTTC.

The chain joins TRBV12-3 or TRBV12-4 to TRBJ2-2; tentative D call: TRBD2 (6 bases). The CDR3 has 19 residues. V was clipped by 6 bases and J by 5 bases, with 28 bases between them. The CDR3 DNA follows: TGTGCCAGCAGCCCCAACCACCTCTACGGGAGAGATGATACCGGGGAGCTGTTTTTT. Translation: CASSPNHLYGRDDTGELFF.

V usage is TRBV19 and J usage is TRBJ2-1, with 7 bases that match TRBD2. Germline V gene data show CDR1 as LNHDA and CDR2 as SQIVND (reference sequence). Trimming removed 3 bases from V and 8 bases from J; junction bases left unmatched: 13. The CDR3 has 16 residues. CDR3 nucleotide sequence: TGTGCCAGTAGTATCGGGAGGACGGGGCTTTGGGATGAGCAGTTCTTC. Translated, it gives CASSIGRTGLWDEQFF.

A few counts support this clonotype. This chain connects TRBV5-1 to TRBJ2-3, with 9 bases that match TRBD1. J was trimmed by 2 bases and V by 3 bases; bases with no gene match: 4. This CDR3 comprises 15 residues. CDR1 is SGHRS, CDR2 YFSETQ, per germline. CDR3 sequence: CASSYGTGYTDTQYF. The CDR3 DNA sequence: TGCGCCAGCAGCTACGGGACAGGGTACACAGATACGCAGTATTTT. Full variable domain (outside the CDR3, taken from reference TRBV5-1 and TRBJ2-3): KAGVTQTPRYLIKTRGQQVTLSCSPISGHRSVSWYQQTPGQGLQFLFEYFSETQRNKGNFPGRFSGRQFSNSRSEMNVSTLELGDSALYLCASSYGTGYTDTQYFGPGTRLTVL.

This clonotype was counted only a few times. CDR3 region: CSARRPGGENQPQHF. The CDR3 DNA is TGCAGTGCTAGAAGGCCCGGGGGGGAGAATCAGCCCCAGCATTTT. The chain employs TRBV20-1 and TRBJ1-5, with a possible D match to TRBD1 (5 bases). This CDR3 spans 15 amino acids. V gave up 2 bases and J gave up 4 bases, with 15 bases separating them. The germline CDR1 and CDR2 sequences are DFQATT and SNEGSKA (reference sequence).

This chain joins TRBV7-9 and TRBJ2-5; 10 bases agree with TRBD1. The CDR3 covers 16 residues. Trimming at V came to 5 bases and at J to 4 bases, leaving 10 bases not matched to a gene. Germline assignment: CDR1 SEHNR and CDR2 FQNEAQ (reference sequence). CDR3 residues: CASSPPRDRGLETQYF. The CDR3 region has the DNA TGTGCCAGCAGCCCTCCCCGGGACAGGGGTCTAGAGACCCAGTACTTC.

In this sample, this clonotype turned up a few times. The chain combines TRBV2 with TRBJ2-7; D gene unclear. Germline V gives CDR1 SNHLY, CDR2 FYNNEI. CDR3 length equals 13 residues. Trimming took off 1 base at V and 7 bases at J, with 11 bases between the two ends. In nucleotides, the CDR3 is TGTGCCAGCAGTGAAGATCGGGTAAATGAGCAGTACGTC. Its translation: CASSEDRVNEQYV.